The 12 T cell receptor beta chains presented below share a single source sample, sequenced in a study of blood T cell repertoires in COVID-19. TCRdb keeps only in-frame clones here, not all; method: immunoSEQ multiplex PCR. The data contain fewer than 150,000 clones, under 85% of them singletons. The specimen was PBMCs or T cells enriched from blood (not recorded which). Receptor source: a man in his thirties or forties who had recovered from COVID-19.

V is TRBV27 and J is TRBJ1-2; a weak D match, TRBD1 (5 bases). Germline V gives CDR1 MNHEY, CDR2 SMNVEV (reference sequence). V dropped 8 bases and J dropped 6 bases, with 25 bases sitting between them. The CDR3 covers 16 residues. The CDR3 is CASRSITGGSADGYTF. The DNA for the CDR3 is TGTGCCAGCCGTTCGATAACAGGCGGCTCTGCCGATGGCTACACCTTC.

CDR3 coding DNA: TGTGCCAGCAGCAGGGACGGGGGAAGCACAGATACGCAGTATTTT. Translation: CASSRDGGSTDTQYF. J is TRBJ2-3 and V is TRBV5-4, with D possibly matching TRBD2 (6 bases). The germline V gene has CDR1 SGHNT and CDR2 YYREEE (reference sequence). Trimming shortened V by 4 bases and J by 0 bases, and 12 bases separated the two germline ends. The CDR3 is 15 amino acids.

The gene calls are TRBV5-1 and TRBJ1-2; 8 nucleotides line up with TRBD1. There are 11 residues in the CDR3. Unmatched junction bases numbered 4, after V lost 4 bases and J lost 11 bases. CDR1 and CDR2 from the germline V gene are SGHRS and YFSETQ. CDR3 residues: CASSVTGEYTF. Here the CDR3 DNA reads TGCGCCAGCAGCGTGACAGGGGAATACACCTTC.

This chain connects TRBV12-3 or TRBV12-4 to TRBJ1-1; TRBD1 matches 8 bases. The length of the CDR3 is 13 residues. V shed 7 bases, J shed 4 bases, and the junction held 5 bases outside the gene matches. CDR3: CASNFGTGTEAFF. The CDR3 nucleotides read TGTGCCAGCAACTTTGGGACAGGCACTGAAGCTTTCTTT.

The chain combines TRBV12-3 or TRBV12-4 with TRBJ2-5; 9 bases map to TRBD1. The CDR3 has 13 residues. V shed 5 bases and J 7 bases; nucleotides not matched to a gene: 5. CDR3 sequence (DNA): TGTGCCAGCAGTCCGGGACAGGGAGGGACCCAGTACTTC. Encoded protein: CASSPGQGGTQYF.

The chain is built from TRBV30 and TRBJ2-3, with 13 bases that match TRBD2. After removal of 6 bases from V and 6 bases from J, the junction contained 9 bases not matched to a gene. Germline CDR1 reads GTSNPN; CDR2 reads SVGIG (reference sequence). The CDR3 is 15 residues long. For the CDR3, the DNA is TGTGCCTGTAACAAGGGACTAGCGGGAACTGATACGCAGTATTTT. This gives the protein CACNKGLAGTDTQYF.

The chain joins TRBV7-9 to TRBJ1-2; 7 bases agree with TRBD1. The CDR3 totals 18 residues. V shed 0 bases, J shed 2 bases, and the junction held 12 bases outside the gene matches. Germline CDR1 reads SEHNR; CDR2 reads FQNEAQ (reference sequence). The CDR3 spells CASSLARDSNNLNYGYTF. In DNA form, the CDR3 reads TGTGCCAGCAGCTTAGCTAGGGACAGCAACAACCTAAACTATGGCTACACCTTC.

The sample holds a few counts of this clone. This chain joins TRBV7-2 and TRBJ2-1, with a weak D call TRBD2 (5 bases). V lost 1 base and J lost 0, with 7 bases in between. Germline V gene data show CDR1 as SGHTA and CDR2 as FQGNSA. The CDR3 is 15 amino acids. The CDR3 nucleotides are TGTGCCAGCAGCTTAGAGCGGAGCTCCTACAATGAGCAGTTCTTC. Translating it yields CASSLERSSYNEQFF.

The chain combines TRBV3-1 (or the pseudogene TRBV3-2) with TRBJ2-5; 7 bases are a match to TRBD1. Germline V gene sequence: CDR1 LGHDT, CDR2 YNNKEL (reference sequence). The CDR3 has 18 residues. Trimming removed 2 bases from V and 5 bases from J; junction bases left unmatched: 17. The CDR3, as DNA: TGTGCCAGCAGCCAAAGGACCCCCTCACCAGCGACAGGGGAGACCCAGTACTTC. Translating gives CASSQRTPSPATGETQYF.

The chain combines TRBV29-1 with TRBJ1-3; D call uncertain. Trimming took 2 bases from V and 3 from J, leaving 5 bases between them. In germline, CDR1 is SQVTM, CDR2 ANQGSEA. CDR3 size: 12 residues. The CDR3 spells CSVEPLGNTIYF. The CDR3 DNA is TGCAGCGTTGAACCTCTTGGAAACACCATATATTTT. Combining the CDR3 with reference TRBV29-1 and TRBJ1-3 gives the whole variable domain SAVISQKPSRDICQRGTSLTIQCQVDSQVTMMFWYRQQPGQSLTLIATANQGSEATYESGFVIDKFPISRPNLTFSTLTVSNMSPEDSSIYLCSVEPLGNTIYFGEGSWLTVV.

This sequence joins TRBV2 and TRBJ2-2, with D perhaps TRBD2 (6 bases). Germline CDR1 reads SNHLY; CDR2 reads FYNNEI. The CDR3 length is 14 residues. The ends were cut back, 6 bases at V and 3 bases at J, with 11 bases in the middle. The DNA for the CDR3 is TGTGCCAGCAGACCGGGACTGCACACCGGGGAGCTGTTTTTT. It translates to CASRPGLHTGELFF.

The V gene is TRBV29-1, the J gene TRBJ1-1; D uncertain. The germline CDR1 and CDR2 sequences are SQVTM and ANQGSEA. Deletions cut 4 bases from V and 1 base from J, with 7 bases between. The length of the CDR3 is 12 residues. CDR3 sequence: CSVGRGNTEAFF. CDR3 DNA: TGCAGCGTTGGACGCGGGAACACTGAAGCTTTCTTT.